This T cell receptor beta chain derives from a study of T cells in Graves' hyperthyroidism and ophthalmopathy. CDR1 LGHDT and CDR2 YNNKEL come from the germline V gene (reference sequence). There are 14 residues in the CDR3. What was amplified from RNA transcripts were TCR beta CDR3 regions. During a first-round RT-PCR of the TCR CDR3, the HTBI primer set was used. TCRdb fed the multiplex PCR reads into MiXCR, producing one record per CDR3 protein. Of hundreds of thousands of distinct CDR3 sequences in the sample, around 15% were seen once. Note on this clonotype: The junction shows a germline mismatch at one end, possibly a read error.

V usage is TRBV3-1 and J usage is TRBJ2-7, with a tentative D call TRBD1 (6 bases). This receptor was identified in a woman aged 18 to 35 with Graves' hyperthyroidism. The source material was blood. For the CDR3, the DNA is TGCGCCAGCAGCCAAGCTGACAGGTACTACGAGCAGTACTTC. The encoded protein is CASSQADRYYEQYF.